This note documents a single T cell receptor beta chain sequence. The target antigen is unknown. Primers included in the PCR were 60 Vbeta and 13 Jbeta primers. Sequencing was performed with immunoSEQ multiplex PCR; in TCRdb, only in-frame clones are kept and a portion is missing. The data contain 65,000 to 85,000 clones, approximately 80% of them singletons. This sample was included in a study of cytomegalovirus exposure and HLA in healthy donors. Overall study findings and caveats: Immune exposure information comprised only CMV serostatus. In an earlier analysis, most TCR beta V segments were productive about 87% or about 30% of the time.

Germline CDR1 reads DFQATT; CDR2 reads SNEGSKA (reference sequence). This CDR3 is built from 11 residues. V lost 6 bases to trimming and J lost 3 bases, with 9 bases between them. This TCR derives from a woman aged 40-49 years in good health and CMV-seropositive. The sequenced sample was PBMCs. The chain links TRBV20-1 to TRBJ2-7; no firm D call. The DNA of the CDR3 is TGCAGTGCCATAGAGATCTACGAGCAGTACTTC. Protein sequence: CSAIEIYEQYF.